These T cell receptor beta chains were read from a single sample in a study of CD8 T cells in ankylosing spondylitis. Using its own MiXCR run on the 5' RACE reads, TCRdb lists one record per CDR3 protein. Here the sample spans 250,000 to 400,000 distinct CDR3 sequences, 9.5% to 13% being singletons. The specimen sequenced was blood, either unsorted or a sorted T cell fraction (not recorded which). These receptors came from a female donor with ankylosing spondylitis or in good health (not recorded which). Each CDR3 is given with its conserved first and last residue. The D gene is left open where the match is weak. Rows may omit the clone size; those that give it use once, few, many or a size class.

TGTGCCAGCAGCGCTGGGGTAACAGGGGAGCGCACTGAAGCTTTCTTT,CASSAGVTGERTEAFF,TRBD1,many,TRBV9,TRBJ1-1
TGTGCCACCAGAGGGTTGACAGGAGAAGTCTATGGCTACACCTTC,CATRGLTGEVYGYTF,.,many,TRBV24-1,TRBJ1-2
TGTGCCAGTACCGATCGGATAGGGGGGTATGGAAATGAGCAGTTCTTC,CASTDRIGGYGNEQFF,.,many,TRBV7-2,TRBJ2-1
TGCAGTGCTAGAGTAGAGGGACAGGGGAATGAAAAACTGTTTTTT,CSARVEGQGNEKLFF,TRBD1,many,TRBV20-1,TRBJ1-4
TGCAGCGTTGAAGCCGAATACAATGAGCAGTTCTTC,CSVEAEYNEQFF,.,many,TRBV29-1,TRBJ2-1
TGTGCCAGCAGTGCCCGACAGGGTTCCGAGCAGTACTTC,CASSARQGSEQYF,TRBD1,many,TRBV12-3/TRBV12-4,TRBJ2-7
TGTGCCAGCAGCAAATCGGACAGAACCTACGAGCAGTACTTC,CASSKSDRTYEQYF,.,.,TRBV21-1,TRBJ2-7
TGTGCCAGCAGCTCTTCTACCACAGATACGCAGTATTTT,CASSSSTTDTQYF,.,many,TRBV7-2,TRBJ2-3
TGCGCCAGCAGCCAAGATCCCGTCGGGGGAGTCTATGGCTACACCTTC,CASSQDPVGGVYGYTF,.,.,TRBV4-3,TRBJ1-2
TGCAGTGCTCAGACTAAGGGACGCGCAACTAATGAAAAACTGTTTTTT,CSAQTKGRATNEKLFF,.,.,TRBV20-1,TRBJ1-4
TGCGCCAGCAGCAACCATGACAGGGAGAACACTGAAGCTTTCTTT,CASSNHDRENTEAFF,TRBD1,.,TRBV5-1,TRBJ1-1
TGTGCCATCAGTTGGGGGAACACTGAAGCTTTCTTT,CAISWGNTEAFF,.,many,TRBV10-3,TRBJ1-1
TGTGCCAGCAGCCGCGGGGGCGCGGATACGCAGTATTTT,CASSRGGADTQYF,.,.,TRBV7-2,TRBJ2-3
TGCAGTGCGACAGGGGACAGTGCAGATACGCAGTATTTT,CSATGDSADTQYF,TRBD1,many,TRBV20-1,TRBJ2-3
TGTGCCAGCAGTCCCGGGACAACCTATGGCTACACCTTC,CASSPGTTYGYTF,.,many,TRBV28,TRBJ1-2
TGTGCCAGCTCCCAGGGGGGGCTGCAAGAGACCCAGTACTTC,CASSQGGLQETQYF,.,many,TRBV12-3/TRBV12-4,TRBJ2-5
TGTGCCAGCACCGTAGTCACCGGTACGACAGGGTTCTCCTACGAGCAGTACTTC,CASTVVTGTTGFSYEQYF,TRBD1,many,TRBV28,TRBJ2-7
TGCGCCAGCAGCTTGGGGGGGGGCAGGAGTGCCTACAATGAGCAGTTCTTC,CASSLGGGRSAYNEQFF,.,many,TRBV5-1,TRBJ2-1
TGCAGTGCTTCGGGGGGTGGAACAGATACGCAGTATTTT,CSASGGGTDTQYF,TRBD2,many,TRBV20-1,TRBJ2-3
TGTGCCAGCAGCCAGCCGGGAGAAAATCAGCCCCAGCATTTT,CASSQPGENQPQHF,.,.,TRBV7-8,TRBJ1-5
TGTGCCAGCAGCGGACAGGGGTTCAACGAGCAGTACTTC,CASSGQGFNEQYF,TRBD1,few,TRBV7-9,TRBJ2-7
TGTGCCAGCAGTTTAGGAGACACCGGGGAGCTGTTTTTT,CASSLGDTGELFF,.,many,TRBV12-3/TRBV12-4,TRBJ2-2
TGTGCCACCCGCGGGGCGACGATCCCCAATGAGCAGTTCTTC,CATRGATIPNEQFF,.,many,TRBV11-2,TRBJ2-1
TGCGCCAGCAGCTTGATGCAGGGGGCGCGGACTGAAGCTTTCTTT,CASSLMQGARTEAFF,TRBD1,few,TRBV5-1,TRBJ1-1
TGTGCCAGCAGCCTAGAACCCATGGTAGAGCAGTACTTC,CASSLEPMVEQYF,.,.,TRBV3-1,TRBJ2-7
TGTGCCAGCAGCTTGGAAGGGACCTCCTACGAGCAGTACTTC,CASSLEGTSYEQYF,.,many,TRBV5-6,TRBJ2-7
TGCAGTGCTAGCTCGCGGGAGGGGCACACAGATACGCAGTATTTT,CSASSREGHTDTQYF,TRBD2,many,TRBV20-1,TRBJ2-3
TGCGCCAGCAGCTTGGTCGACAGCAACACTGAAGCTTTCTTT,CASSLVDSNTEAFF,.,many,TRBV5-1,TRBJ1-1
TGCAGTGCTAGTAACGACAGGGAGGGCAATGAGCAGTTCTTC,CSASNDREGNEQFF,.,many,TRBV20-1,TRBJ2-1
TGCAGTGCTACCGCACTAGCGGGAGTCTACAATGAGCAGTTCTTC,CSATALAGVYNEQFF,TRBD2,many,TRBV20-1,TRBJ2-1
TGCGCCAGCAGCCAAGATTTTAGCGGGGGTCCTAGCACAGATACGCAGTATTTT,CASSQDFSGGPSTDTQYF,TRBD2,few,TRBV4-3,TRBJ2-3